Listed here are 20 T cell receptor beta chains from one sample, sequenced in a study of shared clonotypes between healthy human individuals. This table comes from immunoSEQ multiplex PCR, and its TCRdb copy is limited to in-frame clones, with some not included. Counted here are 1.5 million to 2.5 million clones, around 96% occurring once; the ten biggest clones make up around 1.2%. Terminally differentiated effector memory CD45RA+ cells were excluded from the naive CD8 cells, which were CD45RO-negative and positively selected for CCR7. The sample consisted of naive CD8+ T cells sorted from blood. The receptor set was obtained from a man between 18 and 29 years old in good health.

CDR3 loop: CASSQVRDYNEQFF. As DNA, the CDR3 is TGCGCCAGCAGCCAAGTCCGGGACTACAATGAGCAGTTCTTC. This chain connects TRBV4-3 to TRBJ2-1, with D possibly TRBD2 on 5 matching bases. CDR1 is LGHNA, CDR2 YSLEER, per germline. V was pared by 1 base and J by 3 bases, with 7 bases between. The CDR3 is 14 amino acids.

To note about this clone: Other DNA sequences of this sample code for an identical CDR3. The rearrangement links TRBV27 to TRBJ2-7; D is perhaps TRBD1 (7 bases). Deletions cut 5 bases from V and 3 bases from J, with 17 bases between. This CDR3 region has 15 residues. Germline lookup yields CDR1 MNHEY and CDR2 SMNVEV (reference sequence). The CDR3 DNA follows: TGTGCCAGCAGTCCGTCCCCCAGGGGGGACTACGAGCAGTACTTC. Amino acids: CASSPSPRGDYEQYF.

On this clone itself: The sample contains more than one DNA sequence encoding this CDR3. The rearrangement joins TRBV2 to TRBJ2-5, with a possible D match to TRBD2 (5 bases). V was pared by 7 bases and J by 1 base, with 7 bases between. CDR3 length: 12 amino acids. Germline loops: CDR1 SNHLY, CDR2 FYNNEI. The CDR3 DNA sequence: TGTGCCAGCATTGGGAGCCAAGAGACCCAGTACTTC. It codes for CASIGSQETQYF.

The chain couples TRBV5-1 to TRBJ2-1; D is unclear. Deletions cut 4 bases from V and 10 bases from J, with 21 bases between. CDR1 SGHRS and CDR2 YFSETQ come from the germline V gene. This CDR3 has 15 amino acids. CDR3 in amino acids: CASSQYGEGVGEQFF. In DNA, the CDR3 is TGCGCCAGCAGCCAATACGGTGAAGGAGTTGGCGAGCAGTTCTTC.

The chain combines TRBV2 with TRBJ2-7; 11 bases map to TRBD2. This CDR3 has 14 residues. V was pared by 6 bases and J by 4 bases, with 5 bases of the junction left unmatched. CDR1 is SNHLY, CDR2 FYNNEI, per germline. CDR3 region: CASSLAGGPYEQYF. CDR3 DNA sequence: TGTGCCAGCAGCTTAGCGGGAGGGCCGTACGAGCAGTACTTC. The whole variable domain, remainder taken from reference TRBV2 and TRBJ2-7, is EPEVTQTPSHQVTQMGQEVILRCVPISNHLYFYWYRQILGQKVEFLVSFYNNEISEKSEIFDDQFSVERPDGSNFTLKIRSTKLEDSAMYFCASSLAGGPYEQYFGPGTRLTVT.

V usage is TRBV21-1 and J usage is TRBJ1-6; TRBD1, as called in the table, went unchecked against the DNA. TRBV21-1 is shown as a pseudogene. CDR3 size: 16 residues. The CDR3 region has the DNA TGTGCCAGCAGCAAAGCGCAGGGCCCCGGGAATTCACCCCTCCACTTT. It translates to CASSKAQGPGNSPLHF.

The chain recombines TRBV6-1 with TRBJ2-5; 12 bases map to TRBD1. After removal of 1 base from V and 5 bases from J, the junction contained 11 bases not matched to a gene. The CDR3 extends over 18 amino acids. Germline V lookup: CDR1 MNHNS, CDR2 SASEGT. The CDR3 sequence: CASSEDWDRGLQGETQYF. For the CDR3, the DNA is TGTGCCAGCAGTGAAGATTGGGACAGGGGGCTCCAGGGGGAGACCCAGTACTTC.

This chain connects TRBV4-3 to TRBJ2-1; perhaps D is TRBD1 or TRBD2 (6 bases each). This CDR3 comprises 16 residues. Germline lookup yields CDR1 LGHNA and CDR2 YSLEER. Trimming took off 0 bases at V and 7 bases at J, with 16 bases between the two ends. DNA of the CDR3: TGCGCCAGCAGCCAAGATCTCGGGGGCGCAAAGAATGAGCAGTTCTTC. Its protein product is CASSQDLGGAKNEQFF.

The chain has TRBV4-1 and TRBJ2-1, with D unclear. The CDR3 covers 14 residues. Trimming stripped 0 bases from V and 8 bases from J, with 11 bases between. Per germline, CDR1 MGHRA and CDR2 YSYEKL. The CDR3 reads CASSQELVVDEQFF. The DNA of the CDR3 is TGCGCCAGCAGCCAAGAGTTAGTGGTCGATGAGCAGTTCTTC.

The V gene is TRBV12-2, the J gene TRBJ1-5. TRBV12-2 is a recognized pseudogene. The CDR3 runs to 13 residues. The DNA of the CDR3 is TGTGCAAGTCGCTCGGGAGAGAGTCAGCCCCAGCATTTT. Translated, it gives CASRSGESQPQHF.

The chain has TRBV7-8 and TRBJ2-7; D gene uncertain. The germline CDR1 and CDR2 sequences are SGHVS and FQNEAQ. V was pared by 1 base and J by 3 bases, with 13 bases between. The CDR3 sequence is 15 residues long. The DNA of the CDR3 is TGTGCCAGCAGCTTAGACGTTCCACCTTACTACGAGCAGTACTTC. Its protein product is CASSLDVPPYYEQYF.

The CDR3 region is CASSGGNGYTF. Here the CDR3 DNA reads TGTGCCAGCAGCGGGGGCAATGGCTACACCTTC. V usage is TRBV5-6 and J usage is TRBJ1-2, with a tentative D call TRBD1 (6 bases). CDR1 is SGHDT, CDR2 YYEEEE, per germline. This CDR3 spans 11 amino acids. With 4 bases removed from V and 6 bases from J, the gap between germline ends came to 7 bases.

V is TRBV6-5 and J is TRBJ2-7, with 8 positions matching TRBD2. Germline values: CDR1 MNHEY, CDR2 SVGAGI. CDR3 length: 14 residues. The V segment lost 4 bases and the J segment 4 bases; nucleotides outside the gene matches: 6. The CDR3 protein is CASSSTSGPYEQYF. DNA of the CDR3: TGTGCCAGCAGTTCTACTAGCGGTCCTTACGAGCAGTACTTC.

This chain joins TRBV4-3 and TRBJ2-1; D is possibly TRBD2 (6 bases). Germline CDR1 LGHNA, CDR2 YSLEER. The germline V and J ends were trimmed by 5 bases and 3 bases, with 8 bases remaining between them. The length of the CDR3 is 13 residues. Here the CDR3 DNA reads TGCGCCAGCAGCTGGCGGGACTACAATGAGCAGTTCTTC. It translates to CASSWRDYNEQFF.

The chain employs TRBV6-6 and TRBJ1-5; a possible D gene is TRBD1 (6 bases). The CDR3 runs 15 residues. CDR1 MNHNY and CDR2 SVGAGI come from the germline V gene (reference sequence). V dropped 6 bases and J dropped 4 bases, with 16 bases sitting between them. This CDR3 reads CASSPGSQGNQPQHF. CDR3 DNA sequence: TGTGCCAGCAGCCCCGGTAGCCAGGGGAATCAGCCCCAGCATTTT.

The chain joins TRBV9 to TRBJ1-6, with TRBD1 matching 9 bases. The CDR3 is 16 amino acids. CDR1 and CDR2 (germline): SGDLS, YYNGEE. V shed 0 bases and J 7 bases; nucleotides not matched to a gene: 5. CDR3 protein: CASSVEGQGTNSPLHF. The CDR3 DNA reads as TGTGCCAGCAGCGTAGAGGGACAGGGAACCAATTCACCCCTCCACTTT.

This chain uses TRBV10-3 with TRBJ2-5; the match to TRBD2 covers 7 bases. Germline V gene data show CDR1 as ENHRY and CDR2 as SYGVKD. This CDR3 has 16 residues. Germline trimming cut 4 bases from V and 5 bases from J; bases unmatched to any gene: 13. The CDR3 region has the DNA TGTGCCATCAGTGGCCGATTAGGGCGGGAGATCGAGACCCAGTACTTC. Translated: CAISGRLGREIETQYF.

On this clone: Other DNA sequences in the sample encode the same CDR3. The gene calls are TRBV28 and TRBJ2-7; D is undetermined. The germline CDR1 and CDR2 sequences are MDHEN and SYDVKM. CDR3 length: 13 residues. V lost 2 bases, J lost 0 bases, and 5 bases lay in between. The CDR3 coding sequence is TGTGCCAGCAGTTTACGCAGCTCCTACGAGCAGTACTTC. Translation: CASSLRSSYEQYF.

The rearrangement links TRBV15 to TRBJ2-2, with D possibly TRBD2 on 5 matching bases. V lost 3 bases, J lost 0 bases, and 11 bases lay in between. Germline V gives CDR1 LNHNV, CDR2 YYDKDF (reference sequence). The CDR3 is 16 amino acids. The CDR3: CATSSQWRANTGELFF. DNA for the CDR3: TGTGCCACCAGCAGCCAGTGGCGGGCGAACACCGGGGAGCTGTTTTTT.

About this clone itself: A junction boundary mismatches the germline segment, possibly from a read error. The chain is built from TRBV7-7 and TRBJ2-7; D is perhaps TRBD1 or TRBD2 (5 bases each). CDR3 length: 15 residues. From germline, CDR1 is SSHAT and CDR2 FNYEAQ (reference sequence). DNA of the CDR3: TGTGCTAGCAGCTTAGAATTTGGTGGGGGCTACGAGCAGTACTTC. Its translation: CASSLEFGGGYEQYF.